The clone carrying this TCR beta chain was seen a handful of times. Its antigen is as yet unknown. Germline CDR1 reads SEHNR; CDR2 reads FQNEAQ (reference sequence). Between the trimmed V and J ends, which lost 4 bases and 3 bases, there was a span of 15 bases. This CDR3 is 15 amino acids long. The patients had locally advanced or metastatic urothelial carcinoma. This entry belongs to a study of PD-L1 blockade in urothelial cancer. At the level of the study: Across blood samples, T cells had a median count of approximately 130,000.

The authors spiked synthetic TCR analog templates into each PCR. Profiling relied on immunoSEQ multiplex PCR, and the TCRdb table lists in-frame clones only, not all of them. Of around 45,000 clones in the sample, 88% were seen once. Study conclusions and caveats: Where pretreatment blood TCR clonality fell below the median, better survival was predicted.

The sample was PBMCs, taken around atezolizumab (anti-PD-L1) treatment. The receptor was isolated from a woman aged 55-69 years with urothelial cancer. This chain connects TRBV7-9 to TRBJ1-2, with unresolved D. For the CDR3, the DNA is TGTGCCAGCAGCTCCAGCATGGGCCCGTACTATGGCTACACCTTC. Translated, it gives CASSSSMGPYYGYTF.